The entry below gives a single T cell receptor (beta chain) sequence along with its context. Its antigen is not known. This entry belongs to a study of radiotherapy plus CTLA-4 blockade in lung cancer. Study at large: Disease control reached more than 30%, with objective responses in roughly 17%.

Study findings and constraints: Blood-borne expansion of tumor-derived TCR clones followed radiotherapy plus ipilimumab. Reports state that early shifts in blood T cell clones, with interferon-beta, best predicted response.

This CDR3 has 15 amino acids. Trimming cost V 8 bases and J 2 bases, with 16 bases left between them. The germline gives CDR1 KGHSH, CDR2 LQKENI. The method was immunoSEQ multiplex PCR; TCRdb's version includes in-frame clones alone and lacks a portion of them. The data show fewer than 140,000 clones, approximately 87% seen once. The study treated chemo-refractory metastatic non-small-cell lung cancer patients with focal radiation plus ipilimumab CTLA-4 blockade. The rearrangement links TRBV18 to TRBJ1-3; possibly TRBD1 for D (6 bases). This receptor was taken from a human donor with non-small cell lung cancer that progressed on radiotherapy plus ipilimumab. Some clones in this sample may be carry-over from other donors' samples. Material: peripheral blood, obtained from a patient treated with radiotherapy plus ipilimumab. DNA for the CDR3: TGTGCCAGCCGAACCTTGACAGGCGCTGGAAACACCATATATTTT. Translating gives CASRTLTGAGNTIYF.